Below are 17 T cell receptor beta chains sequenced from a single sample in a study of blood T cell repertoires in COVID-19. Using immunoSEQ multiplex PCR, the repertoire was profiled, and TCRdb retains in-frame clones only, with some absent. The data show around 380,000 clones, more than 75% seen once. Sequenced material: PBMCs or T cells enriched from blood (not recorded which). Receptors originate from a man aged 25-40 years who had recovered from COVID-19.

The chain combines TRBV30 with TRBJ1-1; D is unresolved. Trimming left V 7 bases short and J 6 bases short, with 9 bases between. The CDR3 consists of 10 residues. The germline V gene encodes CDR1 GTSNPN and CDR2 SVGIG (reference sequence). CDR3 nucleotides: TGTGCCTTCCACCGGTCTGAAGCTTTCTTT. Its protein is CAFHRSEAFF.

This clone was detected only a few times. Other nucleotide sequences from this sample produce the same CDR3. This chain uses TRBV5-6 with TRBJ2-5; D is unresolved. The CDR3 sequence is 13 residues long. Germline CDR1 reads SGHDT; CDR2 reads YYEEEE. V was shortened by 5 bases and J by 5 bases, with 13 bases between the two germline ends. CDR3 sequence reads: CASSLRNGETQYF. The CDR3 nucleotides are TGTGCCAGCAGTTTGAGGAACGGGGAGACCCAGTACTTC.

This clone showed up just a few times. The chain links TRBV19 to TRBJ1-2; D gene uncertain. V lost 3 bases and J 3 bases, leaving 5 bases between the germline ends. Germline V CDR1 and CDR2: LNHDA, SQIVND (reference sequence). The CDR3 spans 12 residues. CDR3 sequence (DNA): TGTGCCAGTAGTATTATGTACTATGGCTACACCTTC. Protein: CASSIMYYGYTF. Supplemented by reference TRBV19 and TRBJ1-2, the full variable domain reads DGGITQSPKYLFRKEGQNVTLSCEQNLNHDAMYWYRQDPGQGLRLIYYSQIVNDFQKGDIAEGYSVSREKKESFPLTVTSAQKNPTAFYLCASSIMYYGYTFGSGTRLTVV.

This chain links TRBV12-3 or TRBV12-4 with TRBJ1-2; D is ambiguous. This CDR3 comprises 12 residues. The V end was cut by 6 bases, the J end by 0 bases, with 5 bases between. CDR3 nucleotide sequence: TGTGCCAGCAGCCCAGCTAACTATGGCTACACCTTC. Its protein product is CASSPANYGYTF.

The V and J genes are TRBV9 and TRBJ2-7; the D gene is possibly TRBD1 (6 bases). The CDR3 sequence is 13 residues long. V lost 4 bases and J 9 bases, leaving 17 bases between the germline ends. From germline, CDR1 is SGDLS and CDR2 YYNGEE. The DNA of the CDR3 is TGTGCCAGCAGCCCAGAGGGGGTCCAAGGGCAGTACTTC. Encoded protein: CASSPEGVQGQYF.

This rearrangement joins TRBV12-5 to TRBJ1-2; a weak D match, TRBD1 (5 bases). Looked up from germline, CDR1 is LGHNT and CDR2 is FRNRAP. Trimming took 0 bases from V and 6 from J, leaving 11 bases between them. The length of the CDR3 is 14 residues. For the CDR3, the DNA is TGTGCTAGTGGTTTGGTAGGAGGGGCGCATGGCTACACCTTC. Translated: CASGLVGGAHGYTF.

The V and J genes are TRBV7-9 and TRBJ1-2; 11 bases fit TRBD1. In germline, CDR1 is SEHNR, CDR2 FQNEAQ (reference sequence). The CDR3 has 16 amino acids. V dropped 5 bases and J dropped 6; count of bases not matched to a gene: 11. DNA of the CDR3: TGTGCCAGCAGCAGTATCCGGGACAGGGGGAACGATGGCTACACCTTC. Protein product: CASSSIRDRGNDGYTF. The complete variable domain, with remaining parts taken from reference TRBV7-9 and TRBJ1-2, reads DTGVSQNPRHKITKRGQNVTFRCDPISEHNRLYWYRQTLGQGPEFLTYFQNEAQLEKSRLLSDRFSAERPKGSFSTLEIQRTEQGDSAMYLCASSSIRDRGNDGYTFGSGTRLTVV.

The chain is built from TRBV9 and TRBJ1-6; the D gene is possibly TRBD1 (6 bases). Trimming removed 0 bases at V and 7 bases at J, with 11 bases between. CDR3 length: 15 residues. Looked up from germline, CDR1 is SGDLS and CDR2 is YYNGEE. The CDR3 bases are TGTGCCAGCAGCGTAGCAGACAGGTCGAATTCACCCCTCCACTTT. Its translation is CASSVADRSNSPLHF.

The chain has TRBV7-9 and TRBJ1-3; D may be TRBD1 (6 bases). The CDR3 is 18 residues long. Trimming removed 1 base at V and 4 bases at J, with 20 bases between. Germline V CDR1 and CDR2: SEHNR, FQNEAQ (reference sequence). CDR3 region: CASSLVGDTDFEGNTIYF. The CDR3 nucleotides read TGTGCCAGCAGCTTAGTCGGGGACACGGATTTTGAGGGAAACACCATATATTTT.

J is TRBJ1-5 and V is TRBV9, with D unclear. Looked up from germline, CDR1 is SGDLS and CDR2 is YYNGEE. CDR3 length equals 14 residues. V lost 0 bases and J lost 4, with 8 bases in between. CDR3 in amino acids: CASSVDPENQPQHF. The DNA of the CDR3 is TGTGCCAGCAGCGTAGACCCTGAGAATCAGCCCCAGCATTTT.

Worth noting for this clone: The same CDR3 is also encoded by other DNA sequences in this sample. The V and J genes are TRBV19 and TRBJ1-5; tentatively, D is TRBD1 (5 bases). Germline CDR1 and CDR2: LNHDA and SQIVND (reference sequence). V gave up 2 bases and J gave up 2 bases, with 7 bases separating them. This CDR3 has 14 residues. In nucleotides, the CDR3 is TGTGCCAGTAGTATATCGGGGGGCAATCAGCCCCAGCATTTT. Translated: CASSISGGNQPQHF.

The CDR3 region is CASSEHGFNSPLHF. The DNA for the CDR3 is TGTGCCAGCAGTGAACATGGCTTTAATTCACCCCTCCACTTT. J is TRBJ1-6 and V is TRBV6-1; D remains ambiguous. This CDR3 is built from 14 residues. CDR1 is MNHNS and CDR2 is SASEGT in the germline V gene. V lost 2 bases, J lost 6 bases, and 8 bases lay in between.

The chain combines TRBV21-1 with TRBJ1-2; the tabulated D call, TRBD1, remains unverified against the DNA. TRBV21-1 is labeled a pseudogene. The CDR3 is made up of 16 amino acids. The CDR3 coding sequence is TGTGCCAGCAGCAATGGTCAGGCCGAGAAGGGGAATGGCTACACCTTC. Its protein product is CASSNGQAEKGNGYTF.

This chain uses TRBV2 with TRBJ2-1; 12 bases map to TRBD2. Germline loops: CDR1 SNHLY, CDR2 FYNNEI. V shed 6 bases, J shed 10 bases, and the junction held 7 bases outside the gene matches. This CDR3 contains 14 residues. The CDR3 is CASSGLAGLREQFF. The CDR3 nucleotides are TGTGCCAGCAGCGGACTAGCGGGGCTTCGCGAGCAGTTCTTC.

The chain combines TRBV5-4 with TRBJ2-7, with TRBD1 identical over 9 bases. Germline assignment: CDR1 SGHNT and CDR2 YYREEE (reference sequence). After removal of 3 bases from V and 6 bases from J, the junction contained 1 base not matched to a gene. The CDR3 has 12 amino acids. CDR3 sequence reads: CASSWGQGEQYF. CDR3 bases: TGTGCCAGCAGCTGGGGACAGGGCGAGCAGTACTTC.

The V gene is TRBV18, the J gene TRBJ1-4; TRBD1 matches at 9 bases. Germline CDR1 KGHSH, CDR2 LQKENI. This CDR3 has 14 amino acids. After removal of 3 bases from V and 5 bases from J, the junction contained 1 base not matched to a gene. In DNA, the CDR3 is TGTGCCAGCTCACCTGGGACAGGGAATGAAAAACTGTTTTTT. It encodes CASSPGTGNEKLFF.

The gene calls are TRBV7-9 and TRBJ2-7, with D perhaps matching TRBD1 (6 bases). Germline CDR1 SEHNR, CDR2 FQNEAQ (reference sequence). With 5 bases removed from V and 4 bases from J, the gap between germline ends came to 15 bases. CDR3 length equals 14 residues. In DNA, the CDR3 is TGTGCCAGCAGCACCGGGACAAACTTTTACGAGCAGTACTTC. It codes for CASSTGTNFYEQYF.